Presented here are 5 T cell receptor beta chains from one specimen sequenced in a study of Ad26.COV2.S vaccination and SARS-CoV-2 variants. Measured with immunoSEQ multiplex PCR; TCRdb has only the in-frame clones, and not every one. Here the sample spans roughly 350,000 clones, approximately 90% being singletons. Treatment given: 19 received Ad26.COV2.S at low or high dose, single or two shots; roughly five received placebo; per-sample allocation not given. Material that was analyzed had been drawn on day 63 after the first vaccine or placebo injection. The sample here was peripheral blood, taken in a trial of Ad26.COV2.S vaccine versus placebo. These receptors all stem from a person between 18 and 65 years old who received the Ad26.COV2.S COVID-19 vaccine or a placebo.

The genes are TRBV28 and TRBJ1-4; D not resolved. The germline V gene has CDR1 MDHEN and CDR2 SYDVKM. The CDR3 has 14 residues. The V end lost 2 bases, the J end lost 8 bases, and 12 bases lay between the germline ends. DNA for the CDR3: TGTGCCAGCAGTTTAGGTATTTTCCGGGAAAAACTGTTTTTT. Translated: CASSLGIFREKLFF.

The chain recombines TRBV25-1 with TRBJ2-7; D may be TRBD2 (6 bases). V shed 1 base and J shed 7 bases, with 23 bases lying between them. Germline CDR1 MGHDK, CDR2 SYGVNS. The CDR3 extends over 17 amino acids. The chain's CDR3 is CASSESMPGVKVGEQYF. Here the CDR3 DNA reads TGTGCCAGCAGTGAATCCATGCCGGGAGTAAAAGTCGGAGAGCAGTACTTC.

The rearrangement uses TRBV7-2 and TRBJ2-7; 9 bases are a match to TRBD1. CDR1 SGHTA and CDR2 FQGNSA come from the germline V gene. Losses at the gene ends were 8 bases for V and 2 bases for J; bases not matched to a gene: 7. The CDR3 is 14 amino acids. The CDR3 DNA sequence: TGTGCCAGCCACAGGGGGCAGGCCCCCTACGAGCAGTACTTC. This sequence encodes CASHRGQAPYEQYF.

The chain uses TRBV20-1 and TRBJ2-7; D is unresolved. Germline-derived CDR1 and CDR2 are DFQATT and SNEGSKA (reference sequence). This CDR3 is built from 11 residues. V gave up 7 bases and J gave up 2 bases, with 9 bases separating them. The CDR3, as DNA: TGCAGTGTAAGGGTCCCCTACGAGCAGTACTTC. Protein: CSVRVPYEQYF.

This chain links TRBV5-1 with TRBJ1-1; D remains unclear. CDR1 is SGHRS and CDR2 is YFSETQ in the germline V gene. Trimming removed 0 bases from V and 6 bases from J, with 18 bases in between. This CDR3 comprises 16 residues. The CDR3 DNA reads TGCGCCAGCAGCTTGGATAAGACGGCTCAGCGGGCTGAAGCTTTCTTT. Residues: CASSLDKTAQRAEAFF.